The source of this T cell receptor beta chain is a study of cytomegalovirus exposure and HLA in healthy donors. This CDR3 spans 17 amino acids. Trimming cost V 4 bases and J 2 bases, with 18 bases left between them. The germline gives CDR1 SGHDN, CDR2 FVKESK. The study ran its PCR with 60 Vbeta and 13 Jbeta primers. Profiled with immunoSEQ multiplex PCR; TCRdb holds only in-frame clones, not every one. The sample lists under 200,000 clones; approximately 77% were seen once. Only a few counts were recorded for this clone. Sequenced: PBMCs. The V call is TRBV14, the J call TRBJ2-1; weak D call: TRBD2 (6 bases). The TCR originated in a man in his forties or fifties in good health and CMV-seropositive. The CDR3 sequence: CASSLGGPGLTYNEQFF. CDR3 sequence (DNA): TGTGCCAGCAGCCTTGGTGGGCCGGGACTGACCTACAATGAGCAGTTCTTC.